The sequence of this TCR beta chain was determined in a study of Ad26.COV2.S vaccination and SARS-CoV-2 variants. This CDR3 has 14 residues. Between the trimmed V and J ends, which lost 8 bases and 4 bases, there was a span of 17 bases. Per germline, CDR1 MNHEY and CDR2 SVGAGI. TCRdb's table, derived via immunoSEQ multiplex PCR, lists solely in-frame clones and lacks some. The repertoire holds roughly 420,000 clones, with over 75% as singletons. Treatment indicated: over 15 received Ad26.COV2.S at low or high dose, single or two shots; a few received placebo; per-sample allocation not given. Collection of samples fell on day 63 after the first vaccine or placebo injection.

The sequenced sample was peripheral blood, obtained in a trial of Ad26.COV2.S vaccine versus placebo. The clonotype originates from a person between 18 and 60 years old who received the Ad26.COV2.S COVID-19 vaccine or a placebo. The rearrangement links TRBV6-5 to TRBJ1-2; unclear D gene. CDR3 amino acids: CASALKDPGYGYTF. The CDR3 DNA reads TGTGCCAGCGCACTAAAGGATCCGGGCTATGGCTACACCTTC.